A single sample is the source of the 9 T cell receptor beta chains below, sequenced in a study of T-cell reconstitution after alpha-beta-depleted transplantation in children. Using unique molecular identifiers, the investigators prepared the TCRbeta library. Each CDR3 protein is one row after TCRdb ran MiXCR on the PCR reads. The repertoire includes a few hundred thousand distinct CDR3 sequences, over 10% of them detected once, and over 2% sits in the top ten. The specimen was PBMCs, mostly from graft donor cells, collected 360 days after TCRalphabeta/CD19-depleted stem cell transplant. Every receptor here comes from a male patient younger than 18 who had a stem cell transplant for acute myeloid leukemia, so the T cells may come from the graft donor.

This clonotype has a handful of counts. The V call is TRBV5-6, the J call TRBJ2-7, with 7 bases lining up with TRBD1. Germline CDR1 and CDR2: SGHDT and YYEEEE. V trimming: 2 bases; J trimming: 9 bases; junction bases outside the gene matches: 5. This CDR3 spans 12 amino acids. In DNA, the CDR3 is TGTGCCAGCAGCTTTGGACAGGATGGGCAGTACTTC. It specifies CASSFGQDGQYF.

The chain joins TRBV6-1 to TRBJ2-5, with D unclear. V was cut by 6 bases and J by 2 bases, with 10 bases left in between. This CDR3 region has 13 residues. CDR1 and CDR2 from the germline V gene are MNHNS and SASEGT. As DNA, the CDR3 is TGTGCCAGCAGGGCAAGCGCGCAAGAGACCCAGTACTTC. It translates to CASRASAQETQYF.

Ten or more counts support this clonotype. The chain recombines TRBV20-1 with TRBJ2-1, with a tentative D call TRBD2 (6 bases). The CDR3 is 13 residues long. In germline, CDR1 is DFQATT, CDR2 SNEGSKA (reference sequence). V lost 6 bases and J 2 bases, leaving 11 bases between the germline ends. CDR3 sequence: CSARDLPYNEQFF. The CDR3 DNA sequence: TGCAGTGCCAGGGACTTGCCCTACAATGAGCAGTTCTTC.

This clonotype was detected many times. The chain recombines TRBV7-8 with TRBJ2-7; no clear D. Trimming removed 4 bases from V and 0 bases from J, with 10 bases in between. The CDR3 has 14 amino acids. CDR1 and CDR2 (germline): SGHVS, FQNEAQ. CDR3 in amino acids: CASSSVLSSYEQYF. The CDR3, as DNA: TGTGCCAGCAGCTCTGTACTAAGCTCCTACGAGCAGTACTTC.

This clonotype was picked up a small number of times. The chain employs TRBV11-2 and TRBJ2-7; 12 bases are shared with TRBD2. The CDR3 contains 15 residues. In germline, CDR1 is SGHAT, CDR2 FQNNGV. J was trimmed by 4 bases and V by 4 bases; bases with no gene match: 5. CDR3 amino acids: CASSSSGRAGYEQYF. The CDR3 DNA follows: TGTGCCAGCAGCTCTAGCGGGAGGGCCGGGTACGAGCAGTACTTC.

The chain links TRBV5-1 to TRBJ2-7; TRBD1 aligns across 7 bases. The CDR3 length is 13 residues. Losses at the gene ends were 4 bases for V and 3 bases for J; bases not matched to a gene: 4. Germline V gives CDR1 SGHRS, CDR2 YFSETQ. The CDR3 sequence: CASSRDRIYEQYF. CDR3 in DNA: TGCGCCAGCAGCCGGGACAGAATCTACGAGCAGTACTTC.

Many counts were recorded for this clonotype. The rearrangement joins TRBV4-3 to TRBJ2-7; 7 nucleotides match TRBD2. This CDR3 is 15 amino acids long. Germline CDR1 LGHNA, CDR2 YSLEER. With 4 bases clipped from V and 3 bases from J, the junction kept 9 bases outside the gene matches. CDR3 in DNA: TGCGCCAGCAGCCCCCGGGGTAGCGGGCTCTACGAGCAGTACTTC. Residues: CASSPRGSGLYEQYF.

This clonotype was recorded many times. The CDR3 DNA sequence: TGTGCCAGCAGCTTTGCTCCTCGCCAAGAGACCCAGTACTTC. It yields the protein CASSFAPRQETQYF. This chain connects TRBV7-2 to TRBJ2-5; no clear D. From germline, CDR1 is SGHTA and CDR2 FQGNSA. The CDR3 has 14 amino acids. The V and J ends lost 3 bases and 1 base respectively, with 9 bases between them.

This clonotype was observed a few times. The rearrangement joins TRBV20-1 to TRBJ2-1; weak D call: TRBD1 (7 bases). Germline CDR1 and CDR2: DFQATT and SNEGSKA (reference sequence). This CDR3 is built from 14 residues. The V end was cut by 7 bases, the J end by 9 bases, with 22 bases between. The CDR3 is CSGQGDSRWGEQFF. CDR3 coding DNA: TGCAGTGGCCAGGGGGACTCGCGATGGGGTGAGCAGTTCTTC.